Presented here are 7 T cell receptor beta chains from one specimen sequenced in a study of blood T cell repertoires in COVID-19. Measured with immunoSEQ multiplex PCR; TCRdb has only the in-frame clones, and not every one. The data show fewer than 400,000 clones, with 89% seen just once and approximately 5.5% held by the top ten. Sequences were obtained from PBMCs or T cells enriched from blood (not recorded which). These receptors originate from a man between 60 and 70 years old who had recovered from COVID-19.

V usage is TRBV5-1 and J usage is TRBJ2-2; TRBD2 matches 10 bases. Looked up from germline, CDR1 is SGHRS and CDR2 is YFSETQ. The junction had 2 bases not matched to a gene; V was cut back by 2 bases and J by 7 bases. This CDR3 has 14 residues. This CDR3 reads CASSLLAGLGELFF. DNA for the CDR3: TGCGCCAGCAGCTTACTAGCGGGGCTCGGGGAGCTGTTTTTT.

In this sample, this clone turned up once. The V gene is TRBV19, the J gene TRBJ2-7, with 8 bases aligning to TRBD1. V lost 10 bases to trimming and J lost 0 bases; unmatched junction nucleotides: 8. CDR1 and CDR2 (germline): LNHDA, SQIVND (reference sequence). The CDR3 runs to 14 residues. The CDR3 sequence is CATAGDRSSYEQYF. CDR3 nucleotides: TGTGCCACCGCCGGGGACAGGAGCTCCTACGAGCAGTACTTC.

V usage is TRBV3-1 (or the pseudogene TRBV3-2) and J usage is TRBJ2-5; D ambiguous. The V end lost 4 bases, the J end lost 6 bases, and 24 bases lay between the germline ends. CDR3 length equals 17 residues. Germline V gives CDR1 LGHDT, CDR2 YNNKEL (reference sequence). CDR3 sequence: CASSRDLQNIKEQTQYF. The CDR3 DNA reads as TGTGCCAGCAGCCGAGATCTCCAGAACATTAAAGAACAGACCCAGTACTTC.

This clone was recorded a few times. The genes are TRBV7-9 and TRBJ2-6; TRBD1 is a possible D gene (6 bases). This CDR3 has 15 amino acids. Germline values: CDR1 SEHNR, CDR2 FQNEAQ (reference sequence). V dropped 5 bases and J dropped 4 bases, with 12 bases sitting between them. In nucleotides, the CDR3 is TGTGCCAGCAGCCCCCAGGGGTCCGGGGCCAACGTCCTGACTTTC. It is translated as CASSPQGSGANVLTF.

This sequence joins TRBV9 and TRBJ2-5; D is undetermined. The CDR3 contains 14 residues. Per germline, CDR1 SGDLS and CDR2 YYNGEE. The ends were cut back, 1 base at V and 0 bases at J, with 7 bases in the middle. Written as DNA, the CDR3 is TGTGCCAGCAGCGTACGTCAGTACCAAGAGACCCAGTACTTC. This encodes CASSVRQYQETQYF.

CDR3 coding DNA: TGTGCCAGCAGCCGCAGGGGTAGGACCGGGGAGCTGTTTTTT. This codes for CASSRRGRTGELFF. This sequence joins TRBV7-2 and TRBJ2-2; perhaps TRBD1 as D (6 bases). The V gene's germline CDR1 is SGHTA and CDR2 FQGNSA. V lost 5 bases to trimming and J lost 5 bases, with 12 bases between them. The CDR3 has 14 residues.

J is TRBJ2-7 and V is TRBV5-1; 7 bases line up with TRBD2. V lost 2 bases and J lost 6; bases outside the gene matches: 5. Germline-derived CDR1 and CDR2 are SGHRS and YFSETQ. The CDR3 contains 13 residues. CDR3: CASSFSGQVEQYF. CDR3 DNA sequence: TGCGCCAGCAGCTTTAGCGGGCAAGTCGAGCAGTACTTC.